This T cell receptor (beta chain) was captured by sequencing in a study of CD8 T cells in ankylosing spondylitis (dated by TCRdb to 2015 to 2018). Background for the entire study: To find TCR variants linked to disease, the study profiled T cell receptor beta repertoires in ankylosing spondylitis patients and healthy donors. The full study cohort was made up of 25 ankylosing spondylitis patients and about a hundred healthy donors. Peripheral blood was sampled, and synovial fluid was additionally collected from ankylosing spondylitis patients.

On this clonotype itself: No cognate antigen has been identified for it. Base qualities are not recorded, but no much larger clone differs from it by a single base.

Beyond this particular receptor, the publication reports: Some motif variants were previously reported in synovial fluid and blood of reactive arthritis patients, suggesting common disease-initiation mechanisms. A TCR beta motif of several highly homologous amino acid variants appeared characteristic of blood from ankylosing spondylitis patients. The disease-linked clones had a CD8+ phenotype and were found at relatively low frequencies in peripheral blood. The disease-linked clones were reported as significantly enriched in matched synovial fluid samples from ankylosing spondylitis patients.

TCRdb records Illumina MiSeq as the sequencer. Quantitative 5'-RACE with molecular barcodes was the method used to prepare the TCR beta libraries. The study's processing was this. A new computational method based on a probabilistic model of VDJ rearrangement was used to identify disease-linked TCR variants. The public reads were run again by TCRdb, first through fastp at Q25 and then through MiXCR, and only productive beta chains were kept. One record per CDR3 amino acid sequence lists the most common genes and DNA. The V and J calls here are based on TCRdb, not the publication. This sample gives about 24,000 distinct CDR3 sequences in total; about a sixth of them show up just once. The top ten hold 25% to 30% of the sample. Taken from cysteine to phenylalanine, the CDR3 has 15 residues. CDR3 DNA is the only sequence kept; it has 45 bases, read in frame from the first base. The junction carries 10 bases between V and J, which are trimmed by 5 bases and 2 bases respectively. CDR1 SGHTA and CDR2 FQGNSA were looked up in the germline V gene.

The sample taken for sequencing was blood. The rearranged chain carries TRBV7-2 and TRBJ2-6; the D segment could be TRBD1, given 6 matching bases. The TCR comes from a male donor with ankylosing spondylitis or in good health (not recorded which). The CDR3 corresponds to CASSIRTAGANVLTF. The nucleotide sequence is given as TGTGCCAGCAGCATCAGGACAGCTGGGGCCAACGTCCTGACTTTC.